A single sample gave rise to the 32 T cell receptor beta chains below, sequenced in a study of T cell responses to AZD1222 COVID-19 vaccine. Only in-frame clones appear in the TCRdb table, and some are missing; sequencing was by immunoSEQ multiplex PCR. The table has fewer than 150,000 clones, roughly 91% seen once. The material was peripheral blood, obtained on day 0 of AZD1222 vaccination. The origin of the receptors is an adult in good health.

CDR3: CATSIRGTSNQPQHF. The CDR3 DNA reads as TGTGCCACCAGCATCCGGGGTACAAGCAATCAGCCCCAGCATTTT. The chain carries TRBV15 and TRBJ1-5; D is ambiguous. Germline CDR1 LNHNV, CDR2 YYDKDF (reference sequence). V was trimmed by 4 bases and J by 1 base, leaving 11 bases between them. The CDR3 spans 15 residues.

This rearrangement joins TRBV5-1 to TRBJ1-3; D ambiguous. The V and J ends lost 7 bases and 2 bases respectively, with 7 bases between them. Germline lookup yields CDR1 SGHRS and CDR2 YFSETQ. The CDR3 covers 12 residues. CDR3 sequence (DNA): TGCGCCAGCGCCGAGCCTGGAAACACCATATATTTT. Translation: CASAEPGNTIYF.

This chain connects TRBV28 to TRBJ2-1; 7 nucleotides align to TRBD1. Per germline, CDR1 MDHEN and CDR2 SYDVKM. Germline trimming cut 2 bases from V and 10 bases from J; bases unmatched to any gene: 2. This CDR3 region has 12 residues. The CDR3 DNA reads TGTGCCAGCAGTTTACTGACAGGGGAGCAGTTCTTC. It specifies CASSLLTGEQFF.

The chain combines TRBV28 with TRBJ2-7; D remains unclear. V lost 3 bases and J 1 base, leaving 7 bases between the germline ends. The CDR3 has 13 amino acids. Germline V gene data show CDR1 as MDHEN and CDR2 as SYDVKM. The CDR3 DNA sequence: TGTGCCAGCAGTTTCTCACCATCCTACGAGCAGTACTTC. It codes for CASSFSPSYEQYF.

The V call is TRBV7-2, the J call TRBJ2-3, with D possibly TRBD1 on 6 matching bases. Trimming removed 1 base at V and 4 bases at J, with 9 bases between. The CDR3 runs 14 residues. CDR1 is SGHTA, CDR2 FQGNSA, per germline. The chain's CDR3 is CASSLVAGADTQYF. CDR3 coding DNA: TGTGCCAGCAGCTTAGTGGCAGGGGCAGATACGCAGTATTTT.

Comments on this clone: At one end, the junction sequence differs from germline, possibly due to a read error. The gene calls are TRBV4-2 and TRBJ1-2, with 10 bases that match TRBD1. The CDR3 length is 14 residues. Per the germline V gene, CDR1 is LGHNA and CDR2 is YNFKEQ. The CDR3 DNA reads as TGTGCCAGCAGCCCAGACCTGGGAGTCGGGACAGGGGTCTTC. This translates into CASSPDLGVGTGVF.

In its sample, this clone was seen a few times. The chain is built from TRBV6-2 or TRBV6-3 and TRBJ2-7; no clear D. The germline V gene encodes CDR1 MNHEY and CDR2 SVGEGT. Trimming took 1 base from V and 7 from J, leaving 8 bases between them. This CDR3 has 12 residues. The CDR3 nucleotides are TGTGCCAGCAGTTACTATGGTGGTGAGCAGTACTTC. Amino acids: CASSYYGGEQYF.

V and J are TRBV12-3 or TRBV12-4 and TRBJ1-5; D might be TRBD1 (5 bases). V lost 7 bases and J 3 bases, leaving 10 bases between the germline ends. The CDR3 consists of 13 residues. In DNA form, the CDR3 reads TGTGCCAGCACCGCCAGGGTCAATCAGCCCCAGCATTTT. Translated, it gives CASTARVNQPQHF.

The chain links TRBV7-3 to TRBJ2-5, with TRBD1 identical over 7 bases. The CDR3 has 15 residues. CDR1 and CDR2 from the germline V gene are SGHTA and FQGTGA. V trimming: 4 bases; J trimming: 4 bases; junction bases outside the gene matches: 9. DNA of the CDR3: TGTGCCAGCAGCTCGACAGGGCTTGGGAGAGAGACCCAGTACTTC. It is translated as CASSSTGLGRETQYF.

This chain connects TRBV7-2 to TRBJ2-3; D gene unclear. Trimming removed 4 bases from V and 4 bases from J, with 12 bases in between. This CDR3 contains 14 residues. CDR1 SGHTA and CDR2 FQGNSA come from the germline V gene. CDR3 sequence reads: CASSSPPPPDTQYF. In nucleotides, the CDR3 is TGTGCCAGCAGCTCCCCTCCCCCGCCAGATACGCAGTATTTT.

This sequence joins TRBV2 and TRBJ2-7; D gene uncertain. Trimming pared 0 bases from V and 7 bases from J, leaving 10 bases between. The CDR3 runs to 13 residues. CDR1 SNHLY and CDR2 FYNNEI come from the germline V gene. The CDR3 DNA sequence: TGTGCCAGCAGTGAAGCGCGCCAAGGGGAGCAGTACTTC. Translating it yields CASSEARQGEQYF.

The chain employs TRBV18 and TRBJ1-2; possible D gene TRBD1, 6 bases. Germline CDR1 and CDR2: KGHSH and LQKENI. The CDR3 spans 14 residues. Trimming took 3 bases from V and 4 from J, leaving 12 bases between them. The chain's CDR3 is CASSPGGGGYGYTF. DNA for the CDR3: TGTGCCAGCTCACCGGGGGGCGGTGGCTATGGCTACACCTTC.

The CDR3 bases are TGCGCCAGCAGCCAAGAAGTAACTCGTGGTCAGCCCCAGCATTTT. It is translated as CASSQEVTRGQPQHF. V usage is TRBV4-1 and J usage is TRBJ1-5; no clear D. Germline CDR1 reads MGHRA; CDR2 reads YSYEKL. Deletions cut 0 bases from V and 6 bases from J, with 12 bases between. The CDR3 totals 15 residues.

The J gene is TRBJ1-2, the V gene TRBV4-1; maybe TRBD1 (5 bases). V gave up 2 bases and J gave up 8 bases, with 18 bases separating them. The CDR3 has 15 amino acids. Germline values: CDR1 MGHRA, CDR2 YSYEKL. The CDR3 reads CASSQLIGAGNGYTF. The CDR3 bases are TGCGCCAGCAGCCAACTTATAGGAGCAGGGAACGGCTACACCTTC.

This chain joins TRBV30 and TRBJ1-1; a weak D match, TRBD1 (5 bases). This CDR3 region has 14 residues. V shed 5 bases and J shed 4 bases, with 17 bases lying between them. The V gene's germline CDR1 is GTSNPN and CDR2 SVGIG (reference sequence). CDR3 sequence: CAWDNSRGGTEAFF. In DNA, the CDR3 is TGTGCCTGGGACAACTCGAGGGGCGGCACTGAAGCTTTCTTT.

This chain joins TRBV4-3 and TRBJ1-2, with D uncertain. The CDR3 length is 13 residues. CDR1 is LGHNA, CDR2 YSLEER, per germline. V lost 1 base and J 1 base, leaving 4 bases between the germline ends. DNA of the CDR3: TGCGCCAGCAGCCAAGCGGATAACTATGGCTACACCTTC. Translating it yields CASSQADNYGYTF.

The chain carries TRBV11-2 and TRBJ1-3, with D possibly TRBD1 on 5 matching bases. CDR1 is SGHAT and CDR2 is FQNNGV in the germline V gene. Trimming shortened V by 5 bases and J by 0 bases, and 14 bases separated the two germline ends. The CDR3 covers 16 residues. CDR3 DNA sequence: TGTGCCAGCAGCAATGCAGGGATTTACTCTGGAAACACCATATATTTT. This codes for CASSNAGIYSGNTIYF.

This sequence joins TRBV4-3 and TRBJ2-1; the match to TRBD2 covers 12 bases. The CDR3 spans 18 residues. The V segment lost 0 bases and the J segment 6 bases; nucleotides outside the gene matches: 9. Germline CDR1 is LGHNA and CDR2 is YSLEER. The CDR3 is CASSQDLLLAGGGNEQFF. The CDR3, as DNA: TGCGCCAGCAGCCAAGACCTTCTCCTAGCGGGAGGGGGCAATGAGCAGTTCTTC.

The chain links TRBV7-8 to TRBJ2-2; 9 bases align to TRBD2. V dropped 7 bases and J dropped 13; count of bases not matched to a gene: 13. Per germline, CDR1 SGHVS and CDR2 FQNEAQ. This CDR3 has 14 amino acids. This chain's CDR3 is CASTPPGREGVLFF. CDR3 sequence (DNA): TGTGCCAGCACCCCCCCCGGGCGGGAGGGTGTGCTGTTTTTT.

The V call is TRBV28, the J call TRBJ2-7; no definite D call. Germline-derived CDR1 and CDR2 are MDHEN and SYDVKM. V lost 2 bases to trimming and J lost 3 bases, with 14 bases between them. The CDR3 spans 15 residues. The CDR3: CASSLGPTLDYEQYF. The CDR3 DNA is TGTGCCAGCAGTTTAGGGCCGACCCTGGACTACGAGCAGTACTTC.

This chain joins TRBV9 and TRBJ1-2, with 10 bases identical to TRBD1. This CDR3 is 18 amino acids long. Germline V gene lookup returns CDR1 SGDLS and CDR2 YYNGEE. J lost 4 bases, V lost 3 bases, and 15 bases had no gene match. CDR3 bases: TGTGCCAGCAGCGGAACGGGACAGGGGCGCGCAGAGGTCTATGGCTACACCTTC. This translates into CASSGTGQGRAEVYGYTF.

The chain recombines TRBV11-2 with TRBJ2-7; 8 bases fit TRBD2. V dropped 5 bases and J dropped 6; count of bases not matched to a gene: 12. This CDR3 has 15 amino acids. From germline, CDR1 is SGHAT and CDR2 FQNNGV. The CDR3 spells CASSNMGLGSSEQYF. The CDR3 DNA reads TGTGCCAGCAGCAATATGGGACTAGGTTCGTCCGAGCAGTACTTC.

This chain links TRBV24-1 with TRBJ2-2; 10 bases align to TRBD2. The germline V gene has CDR1 KGHDR and CDR2 SFDVKD. With 6 bases clipped from V and 3 bases from J, the junction kept 9 bases outside the gene matches. The CDR3 has 17 amino acids. CDR3 amino acids: CATSSGLAAVDTGELFF. CDR3 DNA: TGTGCCACCAGTTCCGGACTAGCGGCCGTGGACACCGGGGAGCTGTTTTTT.

This chain joins TRBV4-1 and TRBJ2-1; D is tentatively TRBD1 or TRBD2 (5 bases each). Looked up from germline, CDR1 is MGHRA and CDR2 is YSYEKL. Deletions cut 4 bases from V and 6 bases from J, with 22 bases between. The CDR3 length is 17 residues. The CDR3 DNA reads as TGCGCCAGCAGCCTAAGGGGCGAAGGGACCCCCTCCAATGAGCAGTTCTTC. It encodes CASSLRGEGTPSNEQFF.

This clone was found once. J is TRBJ2-3 and V is TRBV25-1; D possibly corresponds to TRBD1 (5 bases). From germline, CDR1 is MGHDK and CDR2 SYGVNS. V was pared by 4 bases and J by 2 bases, with 7 bases between. The CDR3 is 13 residues long. The CDR3 nucleotides read TGTGCCAGCAGTGTGACAGCCACAGATACGCAGTATTTT. This encodes CASSVTATDTQYF.

This clone was detected once. The chain joins TRBV7-9 to TRBJ2-3; D call uncertain. The CDR3 runs to 14 residues. Germline V lookup: CDR1 SEHNR, CDR2 FQNEAQ (reference sequence). Trimming removed 10 bases from V and 1 base from J, with 15 bases in between. The CDR3 here is CATPLGLGTDTQYF. CDR3 nucleotides: TGTGCCACCCCCCTTGGGCTAGGCACAGATACGCAGTATTTT. Variable domain in full (rest from reference TRBV7-9 and TRBJ2-3): DTGVSQNPRHKITKRGQNVTFRCDPISEHNRLYWYRQTLGQGPEFLTYFQNEAQLEKSRLLSDRFSAERPKGSFSTLEIQRTEQGDSAMYLCATPLGLGTDTQYFGPGTRLTVL.

The V and J genes are TRBV19 and TRBJ1-2; 8 positions agree with TRBD1. The CDR3 runs to 15 residues. Germline CDR1 and CDR2: LNHDA and SQIVND (reference sequence). Losses at the gene ends were 4 bases for V and 5 bases for J; bases not matched to a gene: 9. The CDR3 is CASSTGQGDAYGYTF. The CDR3 bases are TGTGCCAGTAGTACCGGACAGGGCGACGCTTATGGCTACACCTTC. The variable domain in full, with the rest retrieved from reference TRBV19 and TRBJ1-2, is DGGITQSPKYLFRKEGQNVTLSCEQNLNHDAMYWYRQDPGQGLRLIYYSQIVNDFQKGDIAEGYSVSREKKESFPLTVTSAQKNPTAFYLCASSTGQGDAYGYTFGSGTRLTVV.

The chain is built from TRBV13 and TRBJ1-1, with D perhaps TRBD1 (6 bases). V was clipped by 0 bases and J by 6 bases, with 11 bases between them. Looked up from germline, CDR1 is PRHDT and CDR2 is FYEKMQ (reference sequence). This CDR3 is 14 amino acids long. In DNA, the CDR3 is TGTGCCAGCAGCTTAGGTAGGAGGGGGGCTGAAGCTTTCTTT. Translation gives CASSLGRRGAEAFF.

The rearrangement links TRBV6-5 to TRBJ1-1; D unresolved. This CDR3 comprises 13 residues. Germline-derived CDR1 and CDR2 are MNHEY and SVGAGI. The V and J ends lost 2 bases and 1 base respectively, with 5 bases between them. CDR3 sequence: CASSYGGNTEAFF. The CDR3 DNA reads TGTGCCAGCAGTTACGGAGGGAACACTGAAGCTTTCTTT.

The chain couples TRBV7-2 to TRBJ2-7; D unclear. In germline, CDR1 is SGHTA, CDR2 FQGNSA. The CDR3 totals 12 residues. Trimming removed 4 bases from V and 4 bases from J, with 8 bases in between. CDR3 sequence reads: CASSSQGYEQYF. In DNA, the CDR3 is TGTGCCAGCAGCTCTCAAGGTTACGAGCAGTACTTC.

The chain uses TRBV7-2 and TRBJ1-4; no clear D. Trimming removed 1 base from V and 0 bases from J, with 12 bases in between. The CDR3 contains 17 residues. CDR1 and CDR2 (germline): SGHTA, FQGNSA. DNA of the CDR3: TGTGCCAGCAGCTTAGTCTTCTCGGCGTCAACTAATGAAAAACTGTTTTTT. This sequence encodes CASSLVFSASTNEKLFF.

This chain connects TRBV6-2 or TRBV6-3 to TRBJ2-1; 9 bases agree with TRBD1. Germline CDR1 is MNHEY and CDR2 is SVGEGT. The CDR3 covers 17 residues. After removal of 1 base from V and 4 bases from J, the junction contained 8 bases not matched to a gene. In DNA, the CDR3 is TGTGCCAGCAGTTACTACGGAACAGGGGGCGAATACAATGAGCAGTTCTTC. Translating it yields CASSYYGTGGEYNEQFF.